A selection of T cell receptor beta chains follows, all from one sample in a study of T cell repertoires in cytomegalovirus infection. TCRdb used MiXCR to reprocess the reads, holding one entry per CDR3 protein. This sample carries tens of thousands of distinct CDR3 sequences, 20% to 25% of them seen once, and the ten largest clones take around 70%. Their antigen targets remain unknown. The sequences come from CD8+ T cells from cultured PBMCs, collected from culture after CMV antigen stimulation. Receptors originate from a human donor in good health (CMV status not recorded). Some clones in this sample may be carry-over from other donors' samples. Each CDR3 is given with its conserved first and last residue. The D gene is left open where the match is weak. Size is stated for part of the rows, as once, few or many counts, or as a class when the clone is expanded.

-	TRBJ2-5	TRBD2	TRBV7-8	CASSLGVARLAGGKETQYF	TGTGCCAGCAGCTTAGGGGTTGCCCGACTAGCGGGGGGAAAAGAGACCCAGTACTTC
few	TRBJ1-1	-	TRBV20-1	CSAPAPPGNTEAFF	TGCAGTGCCCCCGCCCCCCCGGGGAACACTGAAGCTTTCTTT
-	TRBJ1-1	-	TRBV20-1	CSARRREETEAFF	TGCAGTGCTAGACGGAGGGAAGAGACTGAAGCTTTCTTT
few	TRBJ2-2	-	TRBV7-2	CASSLRDTGELFF	TGTGCCAGCAGCTTGCGGGACACCGGGGAGCTGTTTTTT
few	TRBJ1-1	TRBD1	TRBV28	CASKHFNRGNTEAFF	TGTGCCAGCAAACATTTCAACAGGGGGAACACTGAAGCTTTCTTT
few	TRBJ2-2	TRBD2	TRBV6-6	CASSLAGGYTGELFF	TGTGCCAGCAGTCTAGCGGGGGGTTACACCGGGGAGCTGTTTTTT
-	TRBJ2-1	TRBD2	TRBV7-2	CASSQGLAGDYNEQFF	TGTGCCAGCAGCCAGGGACTAGCGGGAGACTACAATGAGCAGTTCTTC
few	TRBJ2-7	-	TRBV2	CAGRRGYEQYF	TGTGCCGGCCGTCGTGGGTACGAGCAGTACTTC
-	TRBJ1-6	-	TRBV9	CASSVEGGANSPLHF	TGTGCCAGCAGCGTAGAGGGAGGGGCTAATTCACCCCTCCACTTT
many	TRBJ1-2	-	TRBV7-8	CASSLVRGSNYGYTF	TGTGCCAGCAGCTTAGTACGGGGATCTAACTATGGCTACACCTTC
-	TRBJ2-6	-	TRBV5-5	CASSFPYREGGANVLTF	TGTGCCAGCAGCTTTCCCTACAGGGAAGGTGGGGCCAACGTCCTGACTTTC
many	TRBJ2-7	-	TRBV7-2	CASSAPSYEQYF	TGTGCCAGCAGCGCACCTTCTTACGAGCAGTACTTC
-	TRBJ1-4	TRBD1	TRBV7-9	CASSVDRDEKLFF	TGTGCCAGCAGCGTGGACAGGGACGAAAAACTGTTTTTT
-	TRBJ1-1	-	TRBV20-1	CSASGGQAFF	TGCAGTGCTAGCGGGGGGCAGGCTTTCTTT
few	TRBJ2-1	TRBD2	TRBV7-8	CASTLAGAYNEQFF	TGTGCCAGCACTCTAGCGGGGGCTTACAATGAGCAGTTCTTC
-	TRBJ2-7	-	TRBV4-1	CASSQEAGAYYEQYF	TGCGCCAGCAGCCAAGAAGCAGGGGCATACTACGAGCAGTACTTC
-	TRBJ1-1	-	TRBV9	CASSPSSLNTEAFF	TGTGCCAGCAGCCCTTCCTCCTTGAACACTGAAGCTTTCTTT
few	TRBJ2-3	-	TRBV7-2	CASHQGTRGTDTQYF	TGTGCCAGCCACCAAGGGACAAGGGGGACAGATACGCAGTATTTT
-	TRBJ1-5	TRBD1	TRBV7-8	CASSLVEGQGAGGGNQPQHF	TGTGCCAGCAGCTTAGTCGAGGGGCAGGGGGCTGGGGGAGGCAATCAGCCCCAGCATTTT
once	TRBJ2-1	TRBD1	TRBV4-1	CASSQDGQGANEQFF	TGCGCCAGCAGCCAAGACGGACAGGGGGCGAATGAGCAGTTCTTC
-	TRBJ2-3	-	TRBV27	CASSQAITDTQYF	TGTGCCAGCAGCCAGGCCATCACAGATACGCAGTATTTT
few	TRBJ2-1	-	TRBV7-2	CASSLVPGTDEQFF	TGTGCCAGCAGCTTAGTACCCGGGACGGATGAGCAGTTCTTC
few	TRBJ1-1	TRBD1	TRBV7-2	CASTRQGNTEAFF	TGTGCCAGCACCCGACAGGGGAACACTGAAGCTTTCTTT
-	TRBJ2-6	-	TRBV6-5	CASRNRLGAGANVLTF	TGTGCCAGCAGAAACAGGTTGGGGGCTGGGGCCAACGTCCTGACTTTC
few	TRBJ1-1	-	TRBV12-5	CASGFAGITEAFF	TGTGCTAGTGGTTTTGCAGGGATCACTGAAGCTTTCTTT
few	TRBJ2-1	TRBD2	TRBV7-2	CASNTAGERNEQFF	TGTGCCAGCAATACGGCGGGGGAGCGTAATGAGCAGTTCTTC
-	TRBJ2-1	TRBD1	TRBV6-8	CASKGQGAYNEQFF	TGTGCCAGCAAAGGACAGGGGGCCTACAATGAGCAGTTCTTC
-	TRBJ2-1	-	TRBV4-1	CASSQDPTGFEQFF	TGCGCCAGCAGCCAAGATCCAACAGGGTTTGAGCAGTTCTTC
-	TRBJ2-6	-	TRBV3-1	CASSQDEAGHSGANVLTF	TGTGCCAGCAGCCAAGATGAAGCCGGCCACTCTGGGGCCAACGTCCTGACTTTC
-	TRBJ1-5	-	TRBV28	CASSFDRIHQPQHF	TGTGCCAGCAGTTTCGACCGTATCCATCAGCCCCAGCATTTT
many	TRBJ2-1	TRBD1	TRBV4-3	CASSLDRDSYNEQFF	TGCGCCAGCAGCCTGGACAGGGACTCCTACAATGAGCAGTTCTTC
-	TRBJ1-5	-	TRBV7-8	CASSLYDSSNQPQHF	TGTGCCAGCAGCTTATATGACAGCTCCAATCAGCCCCAGCATTTT
few	TRBJ2-7	-	TRBV7-2	CASSLGVRIYEQYF	TGTGCCAGCAGCTTAGGGGTTCGGATCTACGAGCAGTACTTC
few	TRBJ1-6	-	TRBV7-2	CASSLDTRKEYSPLHF	TGTGCCAGCAGCTTAGACACAAGGAAAGAGTACTCACCCCTCCACTTT
-	TRBJ1-1	-	TRBV27	CASSLVGLNTEAFF	TGTGCCAGCAGTTTGGTAGGGCTGAACACTGAAGCTTTCTTT
few	TRBJ2-2	-	TRBV7-8	CASSLQGNTGELFF	TGTGCCAGCAGCTTACAGGGAAACACCGGGGAGCTGTTTTTT
-	TRBJ2-1	-	TRBV15	CATSEHSNEQFF	TGTGCCACCAGTGAGCATTCCAATGAGCAGTTCTTC
-	TRBJ2-3	-	TRBV7-2	CASSFQRYTDTQYF	TGTGCCAGCAGCTTTCAGCGGTACACAGATACGCAGTATTTT
-	TRBJ2-6	-	TRBV6-2/TRBV6-3	CASRPTASGANVLTF	TGTGCCAGCAGACCGACAGCCTCTGGGGCCAACGTCCTGACTTTC
few	TRBJ2-7	-	TRBV12-3/TRBV12-4	CASSLDSEQYF	TGTGCCAGCAGTCTAGACAGCGAGCAGTACTTC
-	TRBJ2-7	TRBD2	TRBV6-1	CASPKPGLAVNYEQYF	TGTGCCAGTCCCAAGCCGGGACTAGCGGTTAACTACGAGCAGTACTTC